Included here is one T cell receptor (beta chain) sequence, with context. Antigen specificity is unknown. The germline CDR1 and CDR2 sequences are MNHNY and SVGAGI (reference sequence). Unmatched junction bases numbered 10, after V lost 5 bases and J lost 8 bases. The CDR3 consists of 15 residues. The repertoire was sequenced with immunoSEQ multiplex PCR; TCRdb's copy has only in-frame clones and lacks some. The table shows 100,000 to 150,000 clones, with under 95% occurring only once. The sample belongs to a study of OX40 agonist ivuxolimab in advanced cancers. Study as a whole: Patients were given ivuxolimab, an antibody that agonizes OX40 (CD134). General study results and limits: Some nonresponders also had low normalized T-cell clonal expansion.

The sequence came from an adult with an advanced solid tumor such as melanoma, head and neck, liver or kidney cancer. The rearrangement links TRBV6-6 to TRBJ1-4, with 8 bases fitting TRBD1. This specimen consisted of CD4+ or CD8+ T cells sorted from blood, obtained in a trial of the OX40 agonist ivuxolimab. The CDR3 region is CASSPGTGEREKLFF. CDR3 in DNA: TGTGCCAGCAGTCCCGGGACAGGCGAAAGGGAAAAACTGTTTTTT.